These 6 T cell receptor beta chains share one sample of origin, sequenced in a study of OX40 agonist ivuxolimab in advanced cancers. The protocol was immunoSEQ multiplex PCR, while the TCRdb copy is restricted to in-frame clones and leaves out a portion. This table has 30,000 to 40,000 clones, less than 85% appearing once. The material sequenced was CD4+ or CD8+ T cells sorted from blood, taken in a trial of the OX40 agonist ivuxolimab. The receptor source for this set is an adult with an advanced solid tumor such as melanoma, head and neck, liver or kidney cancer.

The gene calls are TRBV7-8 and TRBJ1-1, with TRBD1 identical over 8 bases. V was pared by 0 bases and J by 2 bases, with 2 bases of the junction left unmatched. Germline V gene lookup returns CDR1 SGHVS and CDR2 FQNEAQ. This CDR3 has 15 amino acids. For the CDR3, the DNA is TGTGCCAGCAGCTTAGCCGACAGGGGTAACACTGAAGCTTTCTTT. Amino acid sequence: CASSLADRGNTEAFF.

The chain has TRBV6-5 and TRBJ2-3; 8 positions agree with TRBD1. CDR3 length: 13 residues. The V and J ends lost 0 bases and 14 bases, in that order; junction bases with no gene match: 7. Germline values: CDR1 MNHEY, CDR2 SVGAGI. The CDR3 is CASSYSTGQGLYF. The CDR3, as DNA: TGTGCCAGCAGTTACTCGACAGGACAGGGTCTGTATTTT.

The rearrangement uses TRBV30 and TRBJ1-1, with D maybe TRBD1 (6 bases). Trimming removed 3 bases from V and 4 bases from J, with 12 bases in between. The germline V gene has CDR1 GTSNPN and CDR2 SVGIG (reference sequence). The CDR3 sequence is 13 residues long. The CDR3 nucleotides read TGTGCCTGGAGCGAGCAGGGGCCCACTGAAGCTTTCTTT. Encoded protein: CAWSEQGPTEAFF.

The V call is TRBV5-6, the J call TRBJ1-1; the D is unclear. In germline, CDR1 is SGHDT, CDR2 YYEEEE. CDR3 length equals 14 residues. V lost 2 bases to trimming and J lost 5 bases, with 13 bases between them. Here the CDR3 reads CASSFANLKTEAFF. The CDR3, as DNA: TGTGCCAGCAGCTTTGCCAACCTAAAGACTGAAGCTTTCTTT.

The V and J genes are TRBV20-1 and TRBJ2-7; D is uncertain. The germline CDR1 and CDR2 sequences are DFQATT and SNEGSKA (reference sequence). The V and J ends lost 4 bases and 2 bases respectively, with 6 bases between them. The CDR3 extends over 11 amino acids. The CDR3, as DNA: TGCAGTGCTACTGACCCCTACGAGCAGTACTTC. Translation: CSATDPYEQYF.

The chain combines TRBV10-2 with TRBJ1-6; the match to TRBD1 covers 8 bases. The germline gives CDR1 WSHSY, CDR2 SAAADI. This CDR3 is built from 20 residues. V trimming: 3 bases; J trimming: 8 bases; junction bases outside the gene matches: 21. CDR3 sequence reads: CASSDAARGRTGQGYSPLHF. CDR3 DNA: TGCGCCAGCAGTGACGCGGCAAGGGGGCGAACCGGACAGGGTTATTCACCCCTCCACTTT.